The text below deals with one T cell receptor (beta chain). This sample is drawn from a study of blood T cell repertoires in COVID-19. Here immunoSEQ multiplex PCR was the method, and the copy in TCRdb shows in-frame clones only, minus some. The sample shows 300,000 to 350,000 clones, about 87% of them seen only once. The CDR3 has 13 amino acids. After removal of 6 bases from V and 5 bases from J, the junction contained 3 bases not matched to a gene. Germline values: CDR1 ENHRY, CDR2 SYGVKD. This clonotype was sampled from a man aged 25 to 40 who had recovered from COVID-19. V usage is TRBV10-3 and J usage is TRBJ2-7; the match to TRBD1 covers 11 bases. The sample consisted of PBMCs or T cells enriched from blood (not recorded which). In DNA, the CDR3 is TGTGCCATCAGCGGACAGGGGGCCAACGAGCAGTACTTC. Its translation: CAISGQGANEQYF.